The 7 T cell receptor beta chains reported below all come from one sample, sequenced in a study of T cells after yellow fever vaccination. TCRdb used MiXCR to reprocess the 5' RACE reads, holding one entry per CDR3 protein. The table records approximately 250,000 distinct CDR3 sequences, roughly 4.8% of them present only once. Source: CD4+ T cells sorted from PBMCs, taken on the day of the yellow fever booster vaccination. These receptors were collected from a man between 18 and 29 years old who received the YFV17D yellow fever vaccine.

This CDR3 is CASSDYSYEQYV. The CDR3 DNA reads TGTGCCAGCAGTGACTACTCCTACGAGCAGTACGTC. This sequence joins TRBV6-1 and TRBJ2-7; D is ambiguous. V was trimmed by 3 bases and J by 0 bases, leaving 3 bases between them. The CDR3 is 12 residues long. CDR1 and CDR2 (germline): MNHNS, SASEGT.

In its sample, this clonotype was seen many times. The V call is TRBV7-3, the J call TRBJ2-2, with D unclear. The germline V gene has CDR1 SGHTA and CDR2 FQGTGA. Trimming took 0 bases from V and 0 from J, leaving 2 bases between them. The CDR3 loop spans 14 amino acids. CDR3 protein: CASSLTANTGELFF. CDR3 sequence (DNA): TGTGCCAGCAGCTTAACAGCGAACACCGGGGAGCTGTTTTTT.

The table lists this clonotype with a few counts. The chain employs TRBV15 and TRBJ2-3; TRBD1 agrees at 8 bases. The CDR3 has 15 amino acids. The V and J ends lost 4 bases and 0 bases, in that order; junction bases with no gene match: 3. Germline-derived CDR1 and CDR2 are LNHNV and YYDKDF (reference sequence). In nucleotides, the CDR3 is TGTGCCACCAGCATCGGACAGGGTAGCACAGATACGCAGTATTTT. Encoded protein: CATSIGQGSTDTQYF.

This clonotype was picked up many times. V and J are TRBV5-1 and TRBJ2-1, with 16 positions matching TRBD2. CDR3 length: 17 residues. CDR1 and CDR2 (germline): SGHRS, YFSETQ. Unmatched junction bases numbered 5, after V lost 0 bases and J lost 8 bases. The CDR3 sequence: CASSLAGTSGGAYEQFF. The CDR3 bases are TGCGCCAGCAGCTTGGCCGGGACTAGCGGGGGGGCGTATGAGCAGTTCTTC.

The J gene is TRBJ1-1, the V gene TRBV5-4; no clear D gene. Trimming stripped 4 bases from V and 4 bases from J, with 20 bases between. Germline V gene data show CDR1 as SGHNT and CDR2 as YYREEE (reference sequence). The CDR3 is made up of 16 amino acids. DNA for the CDR3: TGTGCCAGCAGCCCCGGAGGGTCCGTCCGAGGCACTGAAGCTTTCTTT. Translation gives CASSPGGSVRGTEAFF.

The genes are TRBV4-2 and TRBJ2-2, with 8 bases aligning to TRBD1. This CDR3 comprises 18 residues. The J segment lost 4 bases and the V segment lost 1 base, leaving 11 bases of the junction unmatched. The V gene's germline CDR1 is LGHNA and CDR2 YNFKEQ. CDR3 nucleotides: TGTGCCAGCAGCCAAGTTCCCGGACAGGGAGCGGTCACCGGGGAGCTGTTTTTT. Translating gives CASSQVPGQGAVTGELFF.

There are many counts of this clonotype. The chain has TRBV29-1 and TRBJ1-1, with no clear D. The CDR3 runs to 13 residues. Looked up from germline, CDR1 is SQVTM and CDR2 is ANQGSEA. V was clipped by 8 bases and J by 1 base, with 14 bases between them. The CDR3 nucleotides read TGCAGCCCCACCGTACAGCAGAACACTGAAGCTTTCTTT. Translated: CSPTVQQNTEAFF.